The present TCR beta chain was sequenced within a study of T cells in women clearing cervical HPV infection. The data were produced by immunoSEQ multiplex PCR, yet TCRdb's version contains in-frame clones alone and is incomplete. This repertoire comprises around 30,000 clones; its ten largest clones make up 2.5% to 3%. On this clone: The read falls 3 residues short of the CDR3 end, and the missing part is taken from the germline J gene.

Germline V gene sequence: CDR1 GTSNPN, CDR2 SVGIG (reference sequence). V lost 4 bases to trimming and J lost 2 bases, with 15 bases between them. CDR3 length: 15 amino acids. This TCR was sampled from a woman aged 18-70 years with a cervical HPV16 infection that either progressed to CIN3+ or cleared (not recorded which). Sample: blood buffy coat. This chain joins TRBV30 and TRBJ2-1; D is possibly TRBD1 (6 bases). The DNA read from the CDR3 is TGTGCCTGGACTCCAGACAGGCTTACCTACAATGAG. Its protein product is CAWTPDRLTYNE. The whole CDR3 sequence reads CAWTPDRLTYNEQFF.